The rows below give T cell receptor beta chains drawn from one sample of a study of metastatic and nonmetastatic thyroid tumors. TCRdb re-called the PCR reads with MiXCR. The data show tens of thousands of clones, roughly 20% seen once. The sequenced sample was blood. These receptors originate from a female donor with papillary thyroid cancer or a benign thyroid nodule (not recorded which). Some clones in this sample may be carry-over from other donors' samples. Each CDR3 is given with its conserved first and last residue. D genes are given only for firm matches. The listing skips clone size in some rows; elsewhere it reads once, few, many or a size class.

>-|TRBD2|TRBV20-1|TRBJ2-1
CSARSITSGTVSYNEQFF
TGCAGTGCTAGATCAATTACTAGCGGGACAGTGTCCTACAATGAGCAGTTCTTC
>-|TRBD2|TRBV30|TRBJ2-1
CAWKLAGPGYEQFF
TGTGCCTGGAAACTAGCGGGACCTGGTTATGAGCAGTTCTTC
>many|TRBD2|TRBV27|TRBJ2-3
CASKRLAGVLDTQYF
TGTGCCAGCAAACGACTAGCGGGAGTCTTAGATACGCAGTATTTT
>many|-|TRBV4-2|TRBJ1-2
CASSLPGEEYGYTF
TGTGCCAGCAGCCTCCCCGGCGAGGAGTATGGCTACACCTTC
>many|-|TRBV7-8|TRBJ1-1
CASSYSRTNTEAFF
TGTGCCAGCAGCTATTCTAGGACTAACACTGAAGCTTTCTTT
>many|-|TRBV5-6|TRBJ2-5
CASNKVGQETQYF
TGTGCCAGCAACAAGGTGGGGCAAGAGACCCAGTACTTC
>-|TRBD1|TRBV24-1|TRBJ1-1
CATSDLDRDRWDTEAFF
TGTGCCACCAGTGATTTGGACAGGGATCGGTGGGACACTGAAGCTTTCTTT
>many|-|TRBV7-3|TRBJ1-6
CASSLGRGSNSPLHF
TGTGCCAGCAGCTTAGGGCGGGGGTCGAATTCACCCCTCCACTTT
>-|TRBD2|TRBV5-1|TRBJ2-2
CASSWTSGSPNTGELFF
TGCGCCAGCAGCTGGACTAGCGGGAGTCCGAACACCGGGGAGCTGTTTTTT
>many|-|TRBV7-2|TRBJ1-1
CASSLARDYTEAFF
TGTGCCAGCAGCTTAGCCCGGGACTATACTGAAGCTTTCTTT
>many|-|TRBV5-1|TRBJ1-4
CASSLEQSNEKLFF
TGCGCCAGCAGCTTGGAACAGAGTAATGAAAAACTGTTTTTT
>-|-|TRBV6-1|TRBJ2-7
CASSPSHGFSYEQYF
TGTGCCAGCAGTCCGAGTCACGGGTTCTCCTACGAGCAGTACTTC
>many|-|TRBV24-1|TRBJ2-2
CATSDGDPGELFF
TGTGCCACCAGTGATGGGGACCCCGGGGAGCTGTTTTTT
>many|-|TRBV20-1|TRBJ1-2
CSARVENYGYTF
TGCAGTGCTAGGGTGGAAAACTATGGCTACACCTTC
>-|-|TRBV2|TRBJ2-1
CASLRGQFNEQFF
TGTGCCAGTCTTAGGGGTCAGTTCAATGAGCAGTTCTTC
>many|-|TRBV20-1|TRBJ1-2
CSAPPGLYGYTF
TGCAGTGCTCCGCCGGGACTCTATGGCTACACCTTC
>-|TRBD1|TRBV28|TRBJ1-1
CASRSTRQGLRAFF
TGTGCCAGCAGATCTACCAGACAGGGCCTGCGGGCTTTCTTT
>many|-|TRBV4-1|TRBJ2-1
CASSRGPSGNEQFF
TGCGCCAGCAGCCGCGGACCCTCGGGCAATGAGCAGTTCTTC
>many|-|TRBV6-5|TRBJ2-4
CASSYSRRAKNIQYF
TGTGCCAGCAGTTACTCGAGGAGGGCCAAAAACATTCAGTACTTC
>few|-|TRBV29-1|TRBJ1-2
CSVEAQGYGYTF
TGCAGCGTTGAAGCACAGGGCTATGGCTACACCTTC
>many|-|TRBV20-1|TRBJ1-5
CSARDQGRGGNQPQHF
TGCAGTGCTAGAGATCAGGGACGGGGGGGAAATCAGCCCCAGCATTTT
>many|-|TRBV28|TRBJ1-6
CASTPGNSPLHF
TGTGCCAGCACTCCTGGCAATTCACCCCTCCACTTT
>many|TRBD2|TRBV11-1|TRBJ2-3
CASSSSLAGGWDTQYF
TGTGCCAGCAGCTCATCGCTAGCGGGAGGATGGGATACGCAGTATTTT
>many|-|TRBV20-1|TRBJ1-5
CSAHRGRDQPQHF
TGCAGTGCTCACAGAGGTCGGGATCAGCCCCAGCATTTT
>-|-|TRBV5-1|TRBJ2-7
CASSMGPGVTYEQYF
TGCGCCAGCAGCATGGGGCCTGGAGTCACCTACGAGCAGTACTTC
>many|TRBD2|TRBV5-1|TRBJ2-3
CASSHLASGSGPTDTQYF
TGCGCCAGCAGCCACCTAGCTAGCGGGAGCGGACCCACAGATACGCAGTATTTT
>many|-|TRBV19|TRBJ1-3
CASSRGVSGNTIYF
TGTGCCAGTAGTCGAGGAGTCTCTGGAAACACCATATATTTT
>medium-sized|-|TRBV4-1|TRBJ1-1
CASSQGGPEAFF
TGCGCCAGCAGCCAAGGGGGACCTGAAGCTTTCTTT
>many|TRBD2|TRBV20-1|TRBJ2-1
CSARSRTSGTVSYNEQFF
TGCAGTGCTAGATCAAGGACTAGCGGGACAGTGTCCTACAATGAGCAGTTCTTC
>-|-|TRBV12-3/TRBV12-4|TRBJ2-7
CASSPCQGEGAQYF
TGTGCCAGCAGCCCCTGTCAAGGCGAAGGCGCGCAGTACTTC
>many|-|TRBV5-1|TRBJ1-5
CASSLGGAGQPQHF
TGCGCCAGCAGCTTGGGGGGGGCCGGACAGCCCCAGCATTTT
>few|-|TRBV27|TRBJ2-7
CASISLSVSNYEQYF
TGTGCCAGCATCTCTCTTAGCGTGAGTAACTACGAGCAGTACTTC
>many|-|TRBV6-1|TRBJ2-1
CASISGSSYNEQFF
TGTGCCAGCATTTCGGGAAGCTCCTACAATGAGCAGTTCTTC
>many|TRBD1|TRBV20-1|TRBJ2-5
CSASYRGRETQYF
TGCAGTGCTAGTTACAGGGGGCGAGAGACCCAGTACTTC
>many|TRBD1|TRBV5-6|TRBJ1-5
CASSLGQGAGQPQHF
TGTGCCAGCAGCTTAGGACAGGGGGCAGGTCAGCCCCAGCATTTT
>-|-|TRBV4-2|TRBJ1-1
CASSQVSPNTEAFF
TGTGCCAGCAGCCAAGTGAGCCCGAACACTGAAGCTTTCTTT
>many|-|TRBV10-3|TRBJ1-1
CAHQGKGSTEAFF
TGTGCGCATCAAGGTAAGGGAAGTACTGAAGCTTTCTTT
>many|-|TRBV2|TRBJ2-2
CASSETGRNTGELFF
TGTGCCAGCAGTGAAACGGGGCGGAACACCGGGGAGCTGTTTTTT
>many|-|TRBV5-6|TRBJ2-7
CASSFRTTAYEQYF
TGTGCCAGCAGCTTTAGGACAACGGCCTACGAGCAGTACTTC
>many|-|TRBV7-9|TRBJ2-6
CASSHRLSGANVLTF
TGTGCCAGCAGCCACAGGCTCTCTGGGGCCAACGTCCTGACTTTC
>many|-|TRBV20-1|TRBJ1-5
CSASSAVRLSNQPQHF
TGCAGTGCCTCGTCGGCGGTGAGACTCAGCAATCAGCCCCAGCATTTT
>many|TRBD1|TRBV12-3/TRBV12-4|TRBJ1-2
CASSSDRGTLSFYGYTF
TGTGCCAGCAGCTCGGACAGGGGGACACTCTCCTTCTATGGCTACACCTTC
>many|-|TRBV3-1|TRBJ1-2
CASSLAGRVNYGYTF
TGTGCCAGCAGCTTAGCGGGGAGGGTTAACTATGGCTACACCTTC
>many|-|TRBV5-1|TRBJ2-5
CASSLYGRGETQYF
TGCGCCAGCAGCTTGTATGGTAGGGGTGAGACCCAGTACTTC
>-|TRBD1|TRBV12-3/TRBV12-4|TRBJ1-3
CASSPTGLYTSGNTIHF
TGTGCCAGCAGTCCGACAGGGCTCTATACCTCGGGAAACACCATACATTTT
>many|TRBD1|TRBV6-1|TRBJ2-7
CASRRTGATYEQYF
TGTGCCAGCAGAAGGACAGGCGCCACCTACGAGCAGTACTTC
>-|-|TRBV19|TRBJ2-1
CASHGGLSSYNEQFF
TGTGCCAGTCATGGGGGGCTTTCATCCTACAATGAGCAGTTCTTC
>-|-|TRBV7-2|TRBJ2-5
CASSLITVSGPGKTQYF
-
>-|-|TRBV5-1|TRBJ2-1
CASSLDEYNEQFF
TGCGCCAGCAGCTTGGACGAATACAATGAGCAGTTCTTC
>many|-|TRBV6-1|TRBJ1-3
CACLGQKYGNTIYF
TGTGCCTGTTTGGGGCAGAAATATGGAAACACCATATATTTT
>-|TRBD1|TRBV28|TRBJ2-2
CASTQTGQGGTGELFF
TGTGCCAGCACCCAGACGGGACAGGGAGGTACCGGGGAGCTTTTTTTT
>many|-|TRBV4-1|TRBJ1-1
CASSGRTLQIMNTEAFF
TGCGCCAGCAGCGGGCGGACTCTACAGATCATGAACACTGAAGCTTTCTTT
>many|-|TRBV6-4|TRBJ2-5
CASSDRTGPNRETQYF
TGTGCCAGCAGTGACAGAACGGGACCTAATCGAGAGACCCAGTACTTC
>few|-|TRBV12-3/TRBV12-4|TRBJ2-2
CASSWLAGVCGELFF
TGTGCCAGCAGTTGGCTAGCTGGAGTGTGCGGGGAGCTGTTTTTT
>many|TRBD2|TRBV27|TRBJ2-5
CASRGTSGQETQYF
TGTGCCAGCAGGGGGACTAGCGGGCAAGAGACCCAGTACTTC
>many|TRBD2|TRBV19|TRBJ2-1
CASTLGTSVYNEQFF
TGTGCCAGTACCCTGGGGACTAGCGTATACAATGAGCAGTTCTTC
>-|-|TRBV5-1|TRBJ2-7
CASSFSVAETPYHQYF
TGCGCCAGCAGCTTTTCTGTAGCAGAAACACCCTACCATCAGTACTTC